The T cell receptor (beta chain) under discussion was sequenced for a study of blood T cells in healthy people across ages. The V gene's germline CDR1 is MGHRA and CDR2 YSYEKL. The CDR3 sequence is 15 residues long. Total RNA extracted from each sample amounted to at least 5 micrograms. Comments on this clonotype: Its cognate antigen is unknown. At one of its ends the junction is not consistent with the germline gene, which may arise from a read error.

Broader study findings: Any changes in expanded clonotypes were possibly confounded, as donor CMV status remained unknown.

A second about 7 to 12 cycle PCR used barcoded and J-beta primers. Each CDR3 protein gets one entry after TCRdb re-called the 5' RACE reads with MiXCR. The sample shows about 1.4 million distinct CDR3 sequences, 55% to 75% of them seen only once. The source is a man aged 18 to 35 in good health. The chain couples TRBV4-1 to TRBJ1-5; D may be TRBD1 (5 bases). The sequenced material came from blood. The CDR3 DNA follows: TGCGCCAGCAGCTTCGGGACGATGGATAATCAGCCTCAGCATTTT. This codes for CASSFGTMDNQPQHF.